A single sample gave rise to the 4 T cell receptor beta chains below, sequenced in a study of post-analysis software for immune sequencing data. These receptors have no identified antigens. Study observations and caveats: Controls showed lower frequencies than patients for five TRBV segments, and TRBV5-6, TRBV5-1 and TRBV20-1 were among these.

The library was made from cDNA and included unique molecular identifiers. A single record per CDR3 protein comes from TCRdb applying MiXCR to the PCR reads. The repertoire holds about 770,000 distinct CDR3 sequences, with 35% to 55% as singletons. The sample taken for sequencing was blood. The receptors here all came from a girl aged 10-17 years with multiple sclerosis.

This clonotype was seen only a few times. The CDR3 region has the DNA TGTGCCAGCAGCTTCGCAGGAGGTCAGCCCCAGCATTTT. Translating gives CASSFAGGQPQHF. J is TRBJ1-5 and V is TRBV7-9; no reliable D call. CDR1 and CDR2 (germline): SEHNR, FQNEAQ (reference sequence). The V gene lost 3 bases and the J gene lost 6 bases, with 9 bases spanning the gap. The CDR3 loop spans 13 amino acids.

The chain has TRBV27 and TRBJ2-1; 14 nucleotides agree with TRBD2. CDR1 is MNHEY, CDR2 SMNVEV, per germline (reference sequence). The CDR3 covers 16 residues. Trimming removed 5 bases from V and 7 bases from J; junction bases left unmatched: 7. The CDR3 protein is CASSLTSGRGWNEQFF. In nucleotides, the CDR3 is TGTGCCAGCAGTCTGACTAGCGGGAGGGGTTGGAATGAGCAGTTCTTC.

This clonotype appeared a few times. The J gene is TRBJ2-1, the V gene TRBV29-1; the D is unclear. Germline V gene data show CDR1 as SQVTM and CDR2 as ANQGSEA. The CDR3 extends over 12 amino acids. Trimming took 3 bases from V and 8 from J, leaving 11 bases between them. The CDR3 region has the DNA TGCAGCGTTGAGGTCCCGTCAGATGAGCAGTTCTTC. This translates into CSVEVPSDEQFF.

This clonotype was counted a few times. The junction departs from germline at one end; a sequencing error may be responsible. The rearrangement uses TRBV12-3 or TRBV12-4 and TRBJ1-2; a possible D gene is TRBD1 (5 bases). This CDR3 spans 14 amino acids. CDR3 region: CASSLADRDYGHTF. The CDR3 bases are TGTGCCAGCAGTTTGGCCGACAGAGACTATGGCCACACCTTC.